This is a list of T cell receptor beta chains from one sample in a study of T cell responses to AZD1222 COVID-19 vaccine. TCRdb's copy holds only in-frame clones and misses some; the assay was immunoSEQ multiplex PCR. In the table there are some 130,000 clones, 70% to 90% of which are singletons. This specimen consisted of peripheral blood, obtained on day 0 of AZD1222 vaccination. The source of these receptors is an adult in good health. Both conserved end residues are part of each CDR3. Fields, in order: J gene, clone size, V gene, D gene, CDR3 protein, CDR3 DNA. A D gene is named only where the DNA matches it firmly. The size entry is marked missing in some rows and otherwise reads once, few, many or a size class.

>TRBJ1-1|.|TRBV7-3|TRBD1
CASSYTTGTEAFF
TGTGCCAGCAGTTATACGACAGGGACTGAAGCTTTCTTT
>TRBJ2-4|.|TRBV19|TRBD1
CASSTKTGGRVIQYF
TGTGCCAGTAGTACCAAAACAGGGGGCAGGGTCATTCAGTACTTC
>TRBJ1-4|.|TRBV28|TRBD1
CASSPGGRGEKLFF
TGTGCCAGCAGTCCAGGGGGCCGCGGTGAAAAACTGTTTTTT
>TRBJ1-4|.|TRBV5-6|.
CASSLNEKLFF
TGTGCCAGCAGCTTGAATGAAAAACTGTTTTTT
>TRBJ2-5|.|TRBV7-6|TRBD2
CASSINPGLGPTQYF
TGTGCCAGCAGCATAAATCCGGGACTAGGGCCGACCCAGTACTTC
>TRBJ1-1|once|TRBV19|.
CASKQGAFTEAFF
TGTGCCAGTAAACAGGGCGCGTTCACTGAAGCTTTCTTT
>TRBJ2-7|.|TRBV4-2|.
CASSQGTEVSYEQYF
TGTGCCAGCAGCCAAGGGACGGAGGTCTCCTACGAGCAGTACTTC
>TRBJ2-2|.|TRBV5-6|.
CASSVARKNTGELFF
TGTGCCAGCAGCGTGGCCAGGAAGAACACCGGGGAGCTGTTTTTT
>TRBJ1-1|.|TRBV27|TRBD1
CASGIQGARTEAFF
TGTGCCAGCGGCATACAGGGGGCGCGCACTGAAGCTTTCTTT
>TRBJ2-1|.|TRBV28|.
CASSTNAHNEQFF
TGTGCCAGCAGTACCAACGCTCACAATGAGCAGTTCTTC
>TRBJ1-2|.|TRBV2|.
CASSDGNYGYTF
TGTGCCAGCAGTGACGGGAACTATGGCTACACCTTC
>TRBJ2-1|few|TRBV7-9|.
CASSPFWGSHNEQFF
TGTGCCAGCAGCCCCTTTTGGGGGAGCCACAATGAGCAGTTCTTC
>TRBJ2-7|once|TRBV28|.
CATRRPPYEQYF
TGTGCCACCCGCCGTCCCCCCTACGAGCAGTACTTC
>TRBJ2-1|.|TRBV15|TRBD1
CATSSTGTGDLNEQFF
TGTGCCACCAGCAGTACCGGGACAGGGGATTTGAATGAGCAGTTCTTC
>TRBJ2-7|.|TRBV5-4|TRBD1
CASSRPTGHPYEQYF
TGTGCCAGCAGCCGCCCGACAGGGCACCCCTACGAGCAGTACTTC
>TRBJ1-1|few|TRBV18|TRBD1
CASSPSTGQNTEAFF
TGTGCCAGCTCACCATCGACAGGGCAAAACACTGAAGCTTTCTTT
>TRBJ2-1|.|TRBV6-5|TRBD2
CASSYREGGYNEQFF
TGTGCCAGCAGTTACAGGGAGGGTGGCTACAATGAGCAGTTCTTC
>TRBJ1-2|.|TRBV30|.
CAWSVQGGFTF
TGTGCCTGGAGTGTACAGGGTGGGTTCACCTTC
>TRBJ2-7|.|TRBV20-1|.
CSTKLYEQYF
TGCAGTACCAAACTCTACGAGCAGTACTTC
>TRBJ2-1|.|TRBV27|.
CASSGSAAEQFF
TGTGCCAGCAGCGGTTCCGCGGCAGAGCAGTTCTTC
>TRBJ2-3|.|TRBV3-1/TRBV3-2|TRBD2
CASSPGLGDTDTQYF
TGTGCCAGCAGCCCGGGACTAGGCGACACAGATACGCAGTATTTT
>TRBJ1-1|.|TRBV2|.
CASSEFSEAFF
TGTGCCAGCAGTGAGTTTTCTGAAGCTTTCTTT
>TRBJ2-1|.|TRBV11-3|TRBD2
CASSLGLQSYNEQFF
TGTGCCAGCAGCTTGGGACTACAGTCCTACAATGAGCAGTTCTTC
>TRBJ2-1|.|TRBV29-1|.
CSVEDARSPNEQFF
TGCAGCGTTGAAGATGCCAGGAGTCCCAATGAGCAGTTCTTC
>TRBJ2-4|.|TRBV18|TRBD1
CASSKRDGTGKNIQYF
TGTGCCAGCTCAAAACGGGACGGGACAGGGAAAAACATTCAGTACTTC
>TRBJ1-5|.|TRBV5-1|.
CASSPGGALSNQPQHF
TGCGCCAGCAGCCCTGGAGGGGCTTTAAGCAATCAGCCCCAGCATTTT
>TRBJ2-2|.|TRBV6-5|.
CAVHGVNTGELFF
TGTGCCGTCCACGGGGTTAACACCGGGGAGCTGTTTTTT
>TRBJ1-5|.|TRBV7-9|.
CASSLRTSNQPQHF
TGTGCCAGCAGCTTACGGACAAGCAATCAGCCCCAGCATTTT
>TRBJ2-1|few|TRBV5-1|.
CASSFEVGGYNEQFF
TGCGCCAGCAGCTTTGAGGTGGGGGGCTACAATGAGCAGTTCTTC
>TRBJ1-1|.|TRBV5-4|.
CASSIGQVNTEAFF
TGTGCCAGCAGTATAGGACAAGTGAACACTGAAGCTTTCTTT
>TRBJ1-1|.|TRBV3-1/TRBV3-2|.
CASSQVGNTEAFF
TGTGCCAGCAGCCAAGTCGGTAACACTGAAGCTTTCTTT
>TRBJ1-3|.|TRBV5-6|.
CASSPRRYSGNTIYF
TGTGCCAGCAGCCCCAGACGGTACTCTGGAAACACCATATATTTT
>TRBJ1-1|once|TRBV27|.
CASSSDSDSLRYTEAFF
TGTGCCAGCAGTTCCGACTCGGACAGTTTAAGATACACTGAAGCTTTCTTT
>TRBJ2-5|.|TRBV11-2|TRBD2
CASSFSGGPQGTQYF
TGTGCCAGCAGCTTTAGCGGGGGGCCCCAGGGGACCCAGTACTTC
>TRBJ2-7|.|TRBV19|TRBD2
CASSIVLAGAHEQYF
TGTGCCAGTAGTATAGTACTAGCGGGAGCCCACGAGCAGTACTTC
>TRBJ2-7|.|TRBV7-8|.
CASSPRGSTSYEQYF
TGTGCCAGCAGCCCTCGGGGGAGTACGTCCTACGAGCAGTACTTC
>TRBJ1-4|.|TRBV30|.
CALNRGGLREKLFF
TGTGCCCTAAATAGAGGGGGTCTTAGGGAAAAACTGTTTTTT
>TRBJ2-7|.|TRBV9|.
CASSVAPEMGEQYF
TGTGCCAGCAGCGTAGCCCCGGAGATGGGGGAGCAGTACTTC
>TRBJ1-2|.|TRBV11-2|.
CASSLGQNYGYTF
TGTGCCAGCAGCTTAGGACAGAACTATGGCTACACCTTC
>TRBJ1-1|once|TRBV19|.
CASSPLGGANTEAFF
TGTGCCAGTAGTCCTTTAGGAGGGGCGAACACTGAAGCTTTCTTT
>TRBJ2-7|.|TRBV3-1/TRBV3-2|.
CASSYLGGQYF
TGTGCCAGCAGCTACCTCGGGGGGCAGTACTTC
>TRBJ2-7|.|TRBV6-2/TRBV6-3|TRBD2
CASSPPGLAGLGYEQYF
TGTGCCAGCAGTCCCCCGGGACTAGCGGGACTAGGCTACGAGCAGTACTTC
>TRBJ2-5|.|TRBV11-3|TRBD2
CASSLGPAGGETQYF
TGTGCCAGCAGCTTAGGTCCAGCGGGGGGAGAGACCCAGTACTTC
>TRBJ2-7|.|TRBV7-2|.
CASSLRGHTSYEQYF
TGTGCCAGCAGCTTAAGAGGACATACCTCCTACGAGCAGTACTTC
>TRBJ2-7|.|TRBV9|TRBD2
CASSSGNGAGQYF
TGTGCCAGCAGCTCCGGAAACGGAGCGGGACAGTACTTC
>TRBJ2-1|.|TRBV7-2|TRBD1
CASSVTGGRVNEQFF
TGTGCCAGCAGCGTAACAGGGGGAAGGGTCAATGAGCAGTTCTTC
>TRBJ2-1|.|TRBV7-9|.
CASSSQTRGNYNEQFF
TGTGCCAGCAGCTCCCAAACCCGGGGAAACTACAATGAGCAGTTCTTC
>TRBJ1-2|.|TRBV9|.
CASSVEGGVNSYGYTF
TGTGCCAGCAGCGTAGAAGGAGGGGTCAACTCCTATGGCTACACCTTC
>TRBJ1-2|.|TRBV11-2|.
CASSLAPEMGGYTF
TGTGCCAGCAGCTTAGCCCCGGAGATGGGTGGCTACACCTTC
>TRBJ1-4|.|TRBV2|.
CASSSGATVANEKLFF
TGTGCCAGCAGTTCTGGGGCGACAGTTGCGAATGAAAAACTGTTTTTT
>TRBJ2-3|.|TRBV3-1/TRBV3-2|.
CASSQGGLTDTQYF
TGTGCCAGCAGCCAAGGAGGGCTCACAGATACGCAGTATTTT
>TRBJ1-2|.|TRBV14|TRBD1
CASSHGQEGYGYTF
TGTGCCAGCAGCCACGGACAGGAGGGGTATGGCTACACCTTC
>TRBJ1-1|once|TRBV7-3|.
CASTPGARGTEAFF
TGTGCCAGCACCCCAGGGGCCAGGGGAACTGAAGCTTTCTTT
>TRBJ2-3|.|TRBV21-1|.
CASSKRGYWVESSTDTQYF
TGTGCCAGCAGCAAAAGGGGTTATTGGGTCGAATCTAGCACAGATACGCAGTATTTT
>TRBJ2-7|.|TRBV30|.
CAWSRDRYEQYF
TGTGCCTGGAGCAGAGACCGCTACGAGCAGTACTTC
>TRBJ1-4|.|TRBV9|TRBD1
CASSADRDNEKLFF
TGTGCCAGCAGCGCCGACAGGGATAATGAAAAACTGTTTTTT
>TRBJ2-3|.|TRBV3-1/TRBV3-2|.
CASRRAVTDTQYF
TGTGCCAGCAGGCGGGCTGTCACAGATACGCAGTATTTT
>TRBJ1-5|once|TRBV5-1|TRBD1
CASSLGDSYSNQPQHF
TGCGCCAGCAGCTTGGGGGACAGCTATAGCAATCAGCCCCAGCATTTT
>TRBJ1-1|.|TRBV5-1|TRBD1
CASSLGDRNTEAFF
TGCGCCAGCAGCTTGGGGGACAGGAACACTGAAGCTTTCTTT
>TRBJ1-3|.|TRBV9|.
CASSVVGAGGDTIYF
TGTGCCAGCAGCGTAGTGGGAGCGGGGGGAGACACCATATATTTT